This TCR beta chain was sequenced for a study of blood T cell repertoires in COVID-19. Study information: Sample material is recorded as cDNA or gDNA derived from T cells, B-cell-depleted T cells, or PBMCs.

This clone came up a few times. After removal of 4 bases from V and 2 bases from J, the junction contained 7 bases not matched to a gene. The CDR3 is 16 amino acids. Germline CDR1 is SGDLS and CDR2 is YYNGEE. Sequenced by immunoSEQ multiplex PCR; TCRdb stores in-frame clones only, minus some. The profile covers approximately 180,000 clones, with over 75% appearing a single time and about 28% taken by the ten largest. The sample was peripheral blood. The receptor was isolated from a woman between 70 and 85 years old with acute or convalescent COVID-19. The chain joins TRBV9 to TRBJ2-5, with 11 bases identical to TRBD2. CDR3 DNA sequence: TGTGCCAGCAGCCCCCGACTAGCGGGAAGACAAGAGACCCAGTACTTC. Its translation: CASSPRLAGRQETQYF.